The 8 T cell receptor beta chains below all came from one sample that was sequenced in a study of blood T cell repertoires in COVID-19. Sequenced by immunoSEQ multiplex PCR; TCRdb stores in-frame clones only, minus some. Of 200,000 to 250,000 clones listed, 65% to 85% are singletons. Source material: PBMCs or T cells enriched from blood (not recorded which). The receptor source for this set is a woman aged 40 to 50 with acute COVID-19.

J is TRBJ2-5 and V is TRBV11-1; 8 nucleotides agree with TRBD2. Germline V CDR1 and CDR2: SGHAT, FQDESV (reference sequence). J lost 6 bases, V lost 7 bases, and 13 bases had no gene match. The CDR3 runs 15 residues. CDR3: CASTAGSGGLKTQYF. DNA of the CDR3: TGTGCCAGCACTGCGGGGAGCGGGGGTTTGAAGACCCAGTACTTC.

The chain carries TRBV18 and TRBJ1-1; 7 nucleotides agree with TRBD1. V dropped 5 bases and J dropped 2; count of bases not matched to a gene: 5. CDR3 length: 14 amino acids. Germline-derived CDR1 and CDR2 are KGHSH and LQKENI. The DNA for the CDR3 is TGTGCCAGCTCAACGGGACAGTTCAACACTGAAGCTTTCTTT. This codes for CASSTGQFNTEAFF.

V and J are TRBV15 and TRBJ2-7, with D perhaps TRBD1 (7 bases). The germline CDR1 and CDR2 sequences are LNHNV and YYDKDF (reference sequence). V was cut by 5 bases and J by 3 bases, with 14 bases left in between. This CDR3 has 14 residues. CDR3 sequence (DNA): TGTGCCACCAGCGCTTCAGGGGGAGGCTACGAGCAGTACTTC. Translation: CATSASGGGYEQYF.

The V call is TRBV7-2, the J call TRBJ2-3; 13 nucleotides agree with TRBD2. This CDR3 spans 16 amino acids. Germline values: CDR1 SGHTA, CDR2 FQGNSA. After removal of 4 bases from V and 4 bases from J, the junction contained 5 bases not matched to a gene. The CDR3 DNA follows: TGTGCCAGCAGCTCGGGGACTAGCGGGACGTCAGATACGCAGTATTTT. Protein product: CASSSGTSGTSDTQYF.

This chain joins TRBV30 and TRBJ2-7; weak D call: TRBD1 (6 bases). CDR1 and CDR2 (germline): GTSNPN, SVGIG (reference sequence). Deletions cut 0 bases from V and 1 base from J, with 13 bases between. The CDR3 length is 15 residues. The CDR3, as DNA: TGTGCCTGGAGTGTATTAATAGGACAGTCCTACGAGCAGTACTTC. It codes for CAWSVLIGQSYEQYF.

This chain joins TRBV18 and TRBJ1-3; no clear D. The germline V gene has CDR1 KGHSH and CDR2 LQKENI. The CDR3 is 11 residues long. V gave up 2 bases and J gave up 8 bases, with 4 bases separating them. Here the CDR3 reads CASSPSDTIYF. The DNA for the CDR3 is TGTGCCAGCTCACCAAGCGACACCATATATTTT.

The chain employs TRBV11-2 and TRBJ2-1, with 11 bases lining up with TRBD2. From germline, CDR1 is SGHAT and CDR2 FQNNGV. The V segment lost 6 bases and the J segment 4 bases; nucleotides outside the gene matches: 11. CDR3 length: 17 amino acids. The DNA of the CDR3 is TGTGCCAGCAGTTATCCCCAGACTAGCGGGATTTACAATGAGCAGTTCTTC. It codes for CASSYPQTSGIYNEQFF.

The genes are TRBV5-1 and TRBJ1-3; no clear D gene. The germline V gene encodes CDR1 SGHRS and CDR2 YFSETQ. The CDR3 has 14 amino acids. V was trimmed by 0 bases and J by 2 bases, leaving 6 bases between them. This CDR3 is CASSLGVTGNTIYF. CDR3 nucleotides: TGCGCCAGCAGCTTGGGCGTAACTGGAAACACCATATATTTT. The full variable domain, completed using reference TRBV5-1 and TRBJ1-3, is KAGVTQTPRYLIKTRGQQVTLSCSPISGHRSVSWYQQTPGQGLQFLFEYFSETQRNKGNFPGRFSGRQFSNSRSEMNVSTLELGDSALYLCASSLGVTGNTIYFGEGSWLTVV.